Described below is a single T cell receptor beta chain sequence and its context. What it binds is not known. This sample stems from a study of vaccination effects on CD4 cells after COVID-19. Study details: Samples collected post-vaccine were obtained a median of 72 days after the second dose.

Clones were sequenced by immunoSEQ multiplex PCR, and TCRdb holds only the in-frame ones, with some missing. The data contain about 61,000 clones, around 78% of them singletons. Trimming pared 5 bases from V and 10 bases from J, leaving 17 bases between. The germline gives CDR1 MNHEY, CDR2 SMNVEV (reference sequence). This CDR3 spans 13 amino acids. CD4+ T cells specific for antigen were expanded with viral peptide pools by the ViraFEST assay before sequencing. Isolating CD4+ T cells followed more than eight days of culture. Each participant received a vaccine that was either BNT162b2 or mRNA-1273, given as two doses.

Specimen: CD4+ T cells from PBMCs cultured with HCoV-229E spike peptides, collected after COVID-19 vaccination. This receptor was obtained from a human donor who received a COVID-19 vaccine. The chain couples TRBV27 to TRBJ1-1; D uncertain. For the CDR3, the DNA is TGTGCCAGCAGTAGCTCCGGCGGGAAGGCAGCTTTCTTT. Its protein is CASSSSGGKAAFF.